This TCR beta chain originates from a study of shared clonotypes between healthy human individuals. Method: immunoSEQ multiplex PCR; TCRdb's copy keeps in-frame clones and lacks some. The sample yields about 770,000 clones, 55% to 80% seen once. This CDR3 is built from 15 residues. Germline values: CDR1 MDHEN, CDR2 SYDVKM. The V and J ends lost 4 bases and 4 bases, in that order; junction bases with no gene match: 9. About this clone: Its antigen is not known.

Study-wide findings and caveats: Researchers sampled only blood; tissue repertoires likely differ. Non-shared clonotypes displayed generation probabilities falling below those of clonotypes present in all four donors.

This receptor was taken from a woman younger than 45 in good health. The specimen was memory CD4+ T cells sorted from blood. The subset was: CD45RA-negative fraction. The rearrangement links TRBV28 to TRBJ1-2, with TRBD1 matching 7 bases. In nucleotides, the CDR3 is TGTGCCAGCAGTTCGAGGGGGCGCGCCACCTATGGCTACACCTTC. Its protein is CASSSRGRATYGYTF.